Shown below are 28 T cell receptor beta chains from a single sample sequenced in a study of T cell responses to AZD1222 COVID-19 vaccine. TCRdb's copy holds only in-frame clones and misses some; the assay was immunoSEQ multiplex PCR. The sample has tens of thousands of clones, more than 75% seen once. Sequenced here: peripheral blood, sampled on day 0 of MenACWY control vaccination. Receptor source: an adult in good health.

The gene calls are TRBV3-1 (or the pseudogene TRBV3-2) and TRBJ2-1; TRBD2 matches 12 bases. Germline CDR1 and CDR2: LGHDT and YNNKEL (reference sequence). J gave up 6 bases and V 5 bases, and 5 bases lay outside the gene matches. This CDR3 region has 15 residues. The chain's CDR3 is CASSSSGRVPNEQFF. As DNA, the CDR3 is TGTGCCAGCAGCTCTAGCGGGAGGGTTCCCAATGAGCAGTTCTTC.

CDR3 in DNA: TGCGCCAGCAGCTTGGACCACTACGAGCAGTACTTC. The encoded protein is CASSLDHYEQYF. J is TRBJ2-7 and V is TRBV5-1; D is ambiguous. The CDR3 runs 12 residues. V was shortened by 0 bases and J by 3 bases, with 4 bases between the two germline ends. Germline CDR1 and CDR2: SGHRS and YFSETQ.

The chain is built from TRBV10-2 and TRBJ1-2, with 8 positions matching TRBD1. The CDR3 extends over 15 amino acids. Germline V gives CDR1 WSHSY, CDR2 SAAADI. The ends lost 8 bases at V and 8 bases at J; junction bases unmatched: 16. This CDR3 reads CASSFQGASSGGYTF. CDR3 nucleotides: TGCGCCAGCTCATTCCAGGGGGCGAGTTCTGGCGGCTACACCTTC.

This clone has a handful of counts. V and J are TRBV29-1 and TRBJ1-1; D remains unclear. Trimming cost V 4 bases and J 1 base, with 13 bases left between them. The CDR3 is made up of 14 amino acids. Germline CDR1 is SQVTM and CDR2 is ANQGSEA. CDR3 in amino acids: CSVGLLGQNTEAFF. The CDR3 region has the DNA TGCAGCGTTGGCCTCCTAGGGCAGAACACTGAAGCTTTCTTT.

The rearrangement joins TRBV5-6 to TRBJ2-5, with D perhaps assigned TRBD1 or TRBD2 (6 bases each). Germline loops: CDR1 SGHDT, CDR2 YYEEEE. V dropped 0 bases and J dropped 2 bases, with 14 bases sitting between them. This CDR3 has 16 residues. CDR3 amino acids: CASSLVRDTSQETQYF. In DNA form, the CDR3 reads TGTGCCAGCAGCTTGGTGCGGGACACGAGTCAAGAGACCCAGTACTTC.

The rearrangement links TRBV6-5 to TRBJ1-1; 8 nucleotides align to TRBD1. The V gene end was trimmed by 2 bases and the J gene end by 11 bases; junction bases not matched to a gene: 10. Germline-derived CDR1 and CDR2 are MNHEY and SVGAGI. The CDR3 loop spans 14 amino acids. CDR3 loop: CASSYQTGDIMAFF. DNA of the CDR3: TGTGCCAGCAGTTACCAGACAGGGGACATCATGGCTTTCTTT.

The chain recombines TRBV6-5 with TRBJ2-7; 11 bases match TRBD1. Germline V gene data show CDR1 as MNHEY and CDR2 as SVGAGI. CDR3 length equals 14 residues. V shed 6 bases and J 3 bases; nucleotides not matched to a gene: 4. CDR3 in amino acids: CASRRTGGIYEQYF. As DNA, the CDR3 is TGTGCCAGCAGGAGGACAGGGGGCATCTACGAGCAGTACTTC.

The chain carries TRBV28 and TRBJ1-2; 7 bases are a match to TRBD1. The CDR3 runs to 14 residues. Germline-derived CDR1 and CDR2 are MDHEN and SYDVKM. The J segment lost 0 bases and the V segment lost 6 bases, leaving 4 bases of the junction unmatched. This chain's CDR3 is CASRRQGANYGYTF. Here the CDR3 DNA reads TGTGCCAGCAGAAGACAGGGAGCTAACTATGGCTACACCTTC.

The chain recombines TRBV7-6 with TRBJ2-1; 10 nucleotides align to TRBD2. CDR1 SGHVS and CDR2 FNYEAQ come from the germline V gene. Unmatched junction bases numbered 8, after V lost 3 bases and J lost 6 bases. There are 16 residues in the CDR3. CDR3 in amino acids: CASSLIKRTSGNEQFF. Written as DNA, the CDR3 is TGTGCCAGCAGCTTGATTAAGCGGACTAGCGGCAATGAGCAGTTCTTC. Using reference TRBV7-6 and TRBJ2-1 for the parts outside the CDR3, the full variable domain is GAGVSQSPRYKVTKRGQDVALRCDPISGHVSLYWYRQALGQGPEFLTYFNYEAQQDKSGLPNDRFSAERPEGSISTLTIQRTEQRDSAMYRCASSLIKRTSGNEQFFGPGTRLTVL.

The chain uses TRBV2 and TRBJ2-2; the D gene is possibly TRBD1 (6 bases). In germline, CDR1 is SNHLY, CDR2 FYNNEI. The CDR3 is 14 amino acids. With 8 bases removed from V and 4 bases from J, the gap between germline ends came to 14 bases. The CDR3 region is CASLPDSLTGELFF. As DNA, the CDR3 is TGTGCCAGCCTTCCGGACAGCCTCACCGGGGAGCTGTTTTTT. The full variable domain, completed using reference TRBV2 and TRBJ2-2, is EPEVTQTPSHQVTQMGQEVILRCVPISNHLYFYWYRQILGQKVEFLVSFYNNEISEKSEIFDDQFSVERPDGSNFTLKIRSTKLEDSAMYFCASLPDSLTGELFFGEGSRLTVL.

The gene calls are TRBV4-2 and TRBJ1-2, with D maybe TRBD1 (6 bases). Germline CDR1 LGHNA, CDR2 YNFKEQ. V gave up 1 base and J gave up 1 base, with 16 bases separating them. This CDR3 region has 17 residues. CDR3 sequence reads: CASSQALGGAGNYGYTF. For the CDR3, the DNA is TGTGCCAGCAGCCAAGCACTCGGGGGGGCGGGTAACTATGGCTACACCTTC.

This chain links TRBV11-2 with TRBJ2-3; the D is unclear. CDR3 length: 15 amino acids. In germline, CDR1 is SGHAT, CDR2 FQNNGV. The V gene lost 2 bases and the J gene lost 2 bases, with 11 bases spanning the gap. This chain's CDR3 is CASSLTTPPTDTQYF. The CDR3 DNA is TGTGCCAGCAGCTTAACGACGCCGCCCACAGATACGCAGTATTTT.

The chain joins TRBV7-9 to TRBJ1-5, with 7 positions matching TRBD1. Germline lookup yields CDR1 SEHNR and CDR2 FQNEAQ (reference sequence). The trim removed 5 bases at V and 7 bases at J, leaving 11 bases unmatched. This CDR3 comprises 15 residues. In DNA form, the CDR3 reads TGTGCCAGCAGCAGAGATGGGACAGCAGGCCAGCCCCAGCATTTT. Protein: CASSRDGTAGQPQHF.

The table lists this clone with a few counts. The junction departs from germline at one end; a sequencing error may be responsible. CDR3 sequence (DNA): TGTGCCAGCGGTTACCCCCACGCAGCAGCCAATCAGCCCCAGCATTTT. It yields the protein CASGYPHAAANQPQHF. The chain couples TRBV6-6 to TRBJ1-5; the D is unclear. Germline V CDR1 and CDR2: MNHNY, SVGAGI (reference sequence). This CDR3 comprises 16 residues.

The chain has TRBV7-3 and TRBJ1-1; D gene unclear. This CDR3 is built from 18 residues. The germline V gene has CDR1 SGHTA and CDR2 FQGTGA. V lost 4 bases and J 0 bases, leaving 21 bases between the germline ends. CDR3 coding DNA: TGTGCCAGCAGCTCCCACCGAAGGTCCGGTCCGGTGAACACTGAAGCTTTCTTT. Amino acid sequence: CASSSHRRSGPVNTEAFF. The variable domain in full, with the rest retrieved from reference TRBV7-3 and TRBJ1-1, is GAGVSQTPSNKVTEKGKYVELRCDPISGHTALYWYRQSLGQGPEFLIYFQGTGAADDSGLPNDRFFAVRPEGSVSTLKIQRTERGDSAVYLCASSSHRRSGPVNTEAFFGQGTRLTVV.

J is TRBJ2-1 and V is TRBV7-2; D gene unclear. The CDR3 covers 14 residues. CDR1 and CDR2 from the germline V gene are SGHTA and FQGNSA. V lost 5 bases, J lost 2 bases, and 10 bases lay in between. The CDR3 bases are TGTGCCAGCAGCCCCGCCATTGCCTACAATGAGCAGTTCTTC. The encoded protein is CASSPAIAYNEQFF.

The CDR3 loop reads CASSPAGGGNTEAFF. CDR3 sequence (DNA): TGTGCCAGCAGTCCAGCCGGGGGGGGAAACACTGAAGCTTTCTTT. The gene calls are TRBV28 and TRBJ1-1; a weak D match, TRBD1 (5 bases). The CDR3 loop spans 15 amino acids. Germline CDR1 reads MDHEN; CDR2 reads SYDVKM. Trimming took 5 bases from V and 2 from J, leaving 15 bases between them.

The gene calls are TRBV19 and TRBJ2-2; D possibly corresponds to TRBD2 (5 bases). The V gene's germline CDR1 is LNHDA and CDR2 SQIVND (reference sequence). Between the trimmed V and J ends, which lost 3 bases and 6 bases, there was a span of 17 bases. The CDR3 runs to 16 residues. The CDR3 sequence is CASSMSVTTISGELFF. CDR3 in DNA: TGTGCCAGTAGTATGTCCGTGACGACTATCTCCGGGGAGCTGTTTTTT. The full variable domain, its missing parts supplied by reference TRBV19 and TRBJ2-2, is DGGITQSPKYLFRKEGQNVTLSCEQNLNHDAMYWYRQDPGQGLRLIYYSQIVNDFQKGDIAEGYSVSREKKESFPLTVTSAQKNPTAFYLCASSMSVTTISGELFFGEGSRLTVL.

This chain connects TRBV27 to TRBJ2-2; D is unclear. The CDR3 spans 12 residues. V lost 0 bases and J 7 bases, leaving 3 bases between the germline ends. Germline V gene sequence: CDR1 MNHEY, CDR2 SMNVEV (reference sequence). As DNA, the CDR3 is TGTGCCAGCAGTTTATCGGTCGGGGAGCTGTTTTTT. As protein: CASSLSVGELFF.

The chain is built from TRBV6-2 or TRBV6-3 and TRBJ1-1; D is possibly TRBD1 (5 bases). Germline loops: CDR1 MNHEY, CDR2 SVGEGT. The CDR3 runs to 14 residues. V lost 1 base to trimming and J lost 7 bases, with 13 bases between them. The CDR3 here is CASSYWGQQNEAFF. For the CDR3, the DNA is TGTGCCAGCAGTTACTGGGGCCAGCAGAATGAAGCTTTCTTT.

The rearrangement links TRBV6-5 to TRBJ2-3; maybe TRBD2 (6 bases). Germline V gene lookup returns CDR1 MNHEY and CDR2 SVGAGI. The V and J ends lost 5 bases and 7 bases respectively, with 13 bases between them. The CDR3 sequence is 13 residues long. The CDR3: CASSTGLPNTQYF. CDR3 coding DNA: TGTGCCAGCAGTACCGGACTACCCAATACGCAGTATTTT.

The CDR3 DNA follows: TGTGCCAGCAGCAAAGGAGGCAGGGATCCCTACGAGCAGTACTTC. This sequence encodes CASSKGGRDPYEQYF. The V call is TRBV21-1, the J call TRBJ2-7; TRBD1 was called by the table and not checked on the DNA. TRBV21-1 counts as a pseudogene. The CDR3 covers 15 residues.

The rearrangement uses TRBV6-7 and TRBJ2-7; D uncertain. TRBV6-7 counts as an open reading frame of uncertain function. CDR3 size: 15 residues. The V end was cut by 7 bases, the J end by 0 bases, with 16 bases between. The CDR3 loop is CASTTGLGYSYEQYF. Here the CDR3 DNA reads TGTGCCAGCACCACCGGGCTGGGGTACTCCTACGAGCAGTACTTC.

The chain links TRBV6-5 to TRBJ2-5; no firm D call. The CDR3 is 11 amino acids. The V gene lost 3 bases and the J gene lost 4 bases, with 3 bases spanning the gap. Germline V lookup: CDR1 MNHEY, CDR2 SVGAGI. The CDR3 region is CASSYGETQYF. The CDR3 coding sequence is TGTGCCAGCAGTTATGGAGAGACCCAGTACTTC.

The CDR3 sequence is CASSSAGSLYNEQFF. The DNA of the CDR3 is TGTGCCAGCAGTTCCGCAGGGTCCCTCTACAATGAGCAGTTCTTC. The J gene is TRBJ2-1, the V gene TRBV27, with D tentatively TRBD1 (5 bases). Germline V gives CDR1 MNHEY, CDR2 SMNVEV (reference sequence). CDR3 length equals 15 residues. With 4 bases removed from V and 3 bases from J, the gap between germline ends came to 13 bases.

The V call is TRBV11-2, the J call TRBJ2-7; 12 nucleotides align to TRBD1. Per the germline V gene, CDR1 is SGHAT and CDR2 is FQNNGV. After removal of 3 bases from V and 7 bases from J, the junction contained 4 bases not matched to a gene. The CDR3 is 14 residues long. CDR3 nucleotide sequence: TGTGCCAGCAGCTTGGGACAGGGGGCGGAGGAGCAGTACTTC. Its translation: CASSLGQGAEEQYF.

V gene TRBV28 combines with J gene TRBJ2-7; 8 bases map to TRBD2. CDR3 length equals 15 residues. The germline gives CDR1 MDHEN, CDR2 SYDVKM. Trimming removed 3 bases from V and 4 bases from J; junction bases left unmatched: 8. The CDR3: CASSFKRGFGYEQYF. CDR3 sequence (DNA): TGTGCCAGCAGTTTTAAGCGGGGGTTTGGGTACGAGCAGTACTTC.

V usage is TRBV5-3 and J usage is TRBJ2-7, with a possible D match to TRBD1 (5 bases). TRBV5-3 is annotated as an ORF whose role is uncertain. V was clipped by 8 bases and J by 7 bases, with 10 bases between them. The CDR3 loop spans 10 amino acids. CDR3 DNA: TGTGCCAGCCGACAGATTGAGCAGTACTTC. It is translated as CASRQIEQYF.